This TCR beta chain was captured in a study of T cells after posttransplantation cyclophosphamide. The assay was immunoSEQ multiplex PCR, and TCRdb's table has in-frame clones only and misses some. The sample comprises 30,000 or so clones, 86% of which are singletons, and roughly 3.3% rests with the top ten. This clonotype was sampled from a man in his forties or fifties. The sequenced material came from PBMCs.

CDR3 loop: CASSLRQPPADTGELFF. CDR3 DNA sequence: TGTGCCAGCAGTCTCCGACAGCCTCCGGCGGACACCGGGGAGCTGTTTTTT. The genes are TRBV28 and TRBJ2-2; a weak D match, TRBD1 (5 bases). CDR1 and CDR2 (germline): MDHEN, SYDVKM. The CDR3 loop spans 17 amino acids. V lost 5 bases and J 3 bases, leaving 19 bases between the germline ends.